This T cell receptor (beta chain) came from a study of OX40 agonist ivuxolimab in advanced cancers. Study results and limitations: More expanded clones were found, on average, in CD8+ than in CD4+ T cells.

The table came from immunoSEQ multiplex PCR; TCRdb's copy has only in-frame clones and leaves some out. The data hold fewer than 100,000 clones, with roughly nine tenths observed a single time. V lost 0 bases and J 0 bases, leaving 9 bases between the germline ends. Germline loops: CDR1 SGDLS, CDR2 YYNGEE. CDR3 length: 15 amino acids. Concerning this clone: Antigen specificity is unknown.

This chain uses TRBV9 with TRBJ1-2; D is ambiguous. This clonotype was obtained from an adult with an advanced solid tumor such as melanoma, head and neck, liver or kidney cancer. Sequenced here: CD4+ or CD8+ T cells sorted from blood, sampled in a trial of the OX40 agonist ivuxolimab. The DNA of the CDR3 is TGTGCCAGCAGCGTAGCTGCGTCCCCTAACTATGGCTACACCTTC. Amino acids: CASSVAASPNYGYTF.